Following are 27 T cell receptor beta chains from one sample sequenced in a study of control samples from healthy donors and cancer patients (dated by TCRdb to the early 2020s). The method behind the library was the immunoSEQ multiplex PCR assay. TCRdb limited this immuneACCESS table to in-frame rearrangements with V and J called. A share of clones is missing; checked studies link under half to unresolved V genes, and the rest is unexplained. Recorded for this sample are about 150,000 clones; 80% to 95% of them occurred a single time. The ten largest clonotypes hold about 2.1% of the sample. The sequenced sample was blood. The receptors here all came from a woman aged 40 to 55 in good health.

CDR3 region: CASSFAANTGELFF. The CDR3 DNA follows: TGTGCCAGCAGCTTTGCGGCCAACACCGGGGAGCTGTTTTTT. V is TRBV7-3 and J is TRBJ2-2, with D uncertain. Germline V gives CDR1 SGHTA, CDR2 FQGTGA. This CDR3 contains 14 residues. Trimming cost V 3 bases and J 2 bases, with 7 bases left between them.

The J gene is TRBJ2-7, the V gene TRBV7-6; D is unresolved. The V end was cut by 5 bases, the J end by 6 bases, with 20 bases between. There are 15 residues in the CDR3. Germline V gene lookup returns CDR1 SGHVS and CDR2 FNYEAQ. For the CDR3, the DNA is TGTGCCAGCAGCACTGAAATCGGGCCCTTAGGCGAGCAGTACTTC. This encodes CASSTEIGPLGEQYF.

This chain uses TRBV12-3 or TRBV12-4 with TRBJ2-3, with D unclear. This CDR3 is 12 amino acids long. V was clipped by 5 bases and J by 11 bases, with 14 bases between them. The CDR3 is CASSPNSLRQYF. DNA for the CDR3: TGTGCCAGCAGTCCGAACAGTCTCAGGCAGTATTTT.

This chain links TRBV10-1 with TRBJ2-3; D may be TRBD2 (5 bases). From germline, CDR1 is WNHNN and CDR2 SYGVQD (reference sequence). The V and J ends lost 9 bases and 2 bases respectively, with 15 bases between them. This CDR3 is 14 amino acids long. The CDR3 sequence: CASSLGLPTDTQYF. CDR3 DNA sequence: TGCGCCAGTTCGCTTGGACTTCCCACAGATACGCAGTATTTT.

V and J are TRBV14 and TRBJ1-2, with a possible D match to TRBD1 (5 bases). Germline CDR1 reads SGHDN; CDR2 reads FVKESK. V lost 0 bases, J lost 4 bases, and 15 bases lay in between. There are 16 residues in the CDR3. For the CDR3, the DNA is TGTGCCAGCAGCCAAGATCAGGGACCGACCTTCTATGGCTACACCTTC. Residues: CASSQDQGPTFYGYTF. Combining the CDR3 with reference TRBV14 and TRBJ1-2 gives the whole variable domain EAGVTQFPSHSVIEKGQTVTLRCDPISGHDNLYWYRRVMGKEIKFLLHFVKESKQDESGMPNNRFLAERTGGTYSTLKVQPAELEDSGVYFCASSQDQGPTFYGYTFGSGTRLTVV.

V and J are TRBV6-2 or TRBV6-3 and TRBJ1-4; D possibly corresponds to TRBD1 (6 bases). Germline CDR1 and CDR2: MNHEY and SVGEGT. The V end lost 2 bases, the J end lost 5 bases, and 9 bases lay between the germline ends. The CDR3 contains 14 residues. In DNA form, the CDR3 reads TGTGCCAGCAGTTACCCCAGGGGAAATGAAAAACTGTTTTTT. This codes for CASSYPRGNEKLFF.

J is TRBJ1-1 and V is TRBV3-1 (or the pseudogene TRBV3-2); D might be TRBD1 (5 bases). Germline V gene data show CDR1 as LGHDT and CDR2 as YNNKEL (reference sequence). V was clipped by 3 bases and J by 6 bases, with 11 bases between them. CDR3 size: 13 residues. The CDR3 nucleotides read TGTGCCAGCAGCCAGACTGGGGCAGCTGAAGCTTTCTTT. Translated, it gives CASSQTGAAEAFF.

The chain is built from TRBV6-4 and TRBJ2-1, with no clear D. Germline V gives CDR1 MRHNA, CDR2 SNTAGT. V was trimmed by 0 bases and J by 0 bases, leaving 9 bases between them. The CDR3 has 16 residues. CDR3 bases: TGTGCCAGCAGTGACTCATCCCCTAGCTCCTACAATGAGCAGTTCTTC. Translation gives CASSDSSPSSYNEQFF.

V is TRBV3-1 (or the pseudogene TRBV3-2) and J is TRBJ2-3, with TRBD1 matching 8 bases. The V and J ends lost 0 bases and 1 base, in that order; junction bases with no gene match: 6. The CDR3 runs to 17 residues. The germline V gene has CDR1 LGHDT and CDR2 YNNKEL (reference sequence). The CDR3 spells CASSQEGTGWGTDTQYF. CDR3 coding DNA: TGTGCCAGCAGCCAAGAAGGGACAGGTTGGGGCACAGATACGCAGTATTTT.

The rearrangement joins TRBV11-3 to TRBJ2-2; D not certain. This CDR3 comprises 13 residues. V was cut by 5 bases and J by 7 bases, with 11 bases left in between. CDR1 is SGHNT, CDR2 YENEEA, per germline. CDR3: CASSLARFGELFF. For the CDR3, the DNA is TGTGCCAGCAGCCTCGCGAGATTCGGGGAGCTGTTTTTT.

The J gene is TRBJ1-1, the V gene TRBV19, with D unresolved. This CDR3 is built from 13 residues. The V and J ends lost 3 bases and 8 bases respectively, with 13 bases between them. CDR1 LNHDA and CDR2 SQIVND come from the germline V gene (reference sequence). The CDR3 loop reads CASSIRETNEAFF. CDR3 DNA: TGTGCCAGTAGTATCCGAGAGACGAACGAAGCTTTCTTT.

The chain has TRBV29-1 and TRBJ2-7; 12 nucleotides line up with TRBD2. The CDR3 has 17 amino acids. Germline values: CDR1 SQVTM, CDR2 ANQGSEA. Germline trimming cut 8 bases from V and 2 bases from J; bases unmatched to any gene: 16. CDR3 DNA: TGCAGCCTAGATAAGAATCTGACTAGCGGGGGCGCCTACGAGCAGTACTTC. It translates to CSLDKNLTSGGAYEQYF.

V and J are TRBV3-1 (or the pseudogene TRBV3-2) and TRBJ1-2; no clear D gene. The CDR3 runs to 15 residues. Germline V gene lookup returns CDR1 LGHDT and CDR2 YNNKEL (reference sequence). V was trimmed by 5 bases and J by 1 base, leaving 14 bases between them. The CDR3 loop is CASSSIGGNNYGYTF. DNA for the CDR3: TGTGCCAGCAGCTCGATCGGAGGGAATAACTATGGCTACACCTTC.

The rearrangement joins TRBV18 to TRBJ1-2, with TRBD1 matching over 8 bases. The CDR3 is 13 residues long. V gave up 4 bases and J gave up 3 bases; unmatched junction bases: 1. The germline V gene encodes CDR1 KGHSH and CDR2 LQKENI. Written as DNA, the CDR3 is TGTGCCAGCTCACAGGACAGGGACTATGGCTACACCTTC. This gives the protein CASSQDRDYGYTF.

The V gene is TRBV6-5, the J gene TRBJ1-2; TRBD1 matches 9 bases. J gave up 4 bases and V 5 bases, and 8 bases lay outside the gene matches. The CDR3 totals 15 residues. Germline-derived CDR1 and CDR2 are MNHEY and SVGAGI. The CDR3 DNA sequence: TGTGCCAGCAGTCCTACAGGGGGCGAACTCTATGGCTACACCTTC. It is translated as CASSPTGGELYGYTF.

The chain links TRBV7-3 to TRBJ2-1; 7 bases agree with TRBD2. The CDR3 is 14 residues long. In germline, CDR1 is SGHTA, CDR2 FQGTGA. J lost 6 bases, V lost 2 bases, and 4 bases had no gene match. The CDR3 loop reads CASSLAPGGNEQFF. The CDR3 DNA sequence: TGTGCCAGCAGCTTAGCCCCGGGGGGCAATGAGCAGTTCTTC.

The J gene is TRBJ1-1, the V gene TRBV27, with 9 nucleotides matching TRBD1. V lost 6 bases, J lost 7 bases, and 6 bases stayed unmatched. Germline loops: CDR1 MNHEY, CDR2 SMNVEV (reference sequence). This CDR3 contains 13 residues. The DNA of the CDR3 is TGTGCCAGCAGACGCACAGGGGGCGGTGAAGCTTTCTTT. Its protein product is CASRRTGGGEAFF.

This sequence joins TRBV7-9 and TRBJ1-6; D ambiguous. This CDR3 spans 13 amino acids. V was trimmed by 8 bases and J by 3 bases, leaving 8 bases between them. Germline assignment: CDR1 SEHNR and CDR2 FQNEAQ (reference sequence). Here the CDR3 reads CASLSGYNSPLHF. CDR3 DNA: TGTGCCAGCCTCTCGGGCTATAATTCACCCCTCCACTTT.

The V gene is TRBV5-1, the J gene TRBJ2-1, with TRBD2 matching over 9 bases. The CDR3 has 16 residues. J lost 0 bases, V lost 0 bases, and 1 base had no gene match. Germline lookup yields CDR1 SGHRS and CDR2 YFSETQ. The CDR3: CASSLVAGDSYNEQFF. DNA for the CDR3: TGCGCCAGCAGCTTGGTAGCGGGGGACTCCTACAATGAGCAGTTCTTC.

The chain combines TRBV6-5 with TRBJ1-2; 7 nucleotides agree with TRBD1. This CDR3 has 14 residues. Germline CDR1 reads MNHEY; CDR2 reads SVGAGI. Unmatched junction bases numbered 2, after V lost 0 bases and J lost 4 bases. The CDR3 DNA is TGTGCCAGCAGTTACTCCGGGACAGCCTATGGCTACACCTTC. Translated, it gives CASSYSGTAYGYTF.

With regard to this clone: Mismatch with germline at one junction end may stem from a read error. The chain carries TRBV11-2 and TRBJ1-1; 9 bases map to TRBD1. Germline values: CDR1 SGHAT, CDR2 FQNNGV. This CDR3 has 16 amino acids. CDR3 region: CASSLWDRALGTEVFF. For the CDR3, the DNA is TGTGCCAGCAGCTTATGGGACAGGGCGTTGGGCACTGAAGTTTTCTTT.

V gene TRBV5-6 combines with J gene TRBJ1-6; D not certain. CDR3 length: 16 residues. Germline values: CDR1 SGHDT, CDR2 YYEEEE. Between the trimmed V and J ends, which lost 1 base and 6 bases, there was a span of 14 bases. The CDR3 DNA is TGTGCCAGCAGCTTGTGGATGGTCGGCGGTAATTCACCCCTCCACTTT. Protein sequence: CASSLWMVGGNSPLHF.

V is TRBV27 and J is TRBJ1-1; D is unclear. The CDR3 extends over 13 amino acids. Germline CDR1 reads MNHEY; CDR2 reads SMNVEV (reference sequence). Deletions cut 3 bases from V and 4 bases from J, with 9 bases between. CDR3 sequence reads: CASSFGRSTEAFF. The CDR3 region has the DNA TGTGCCAGCAGTTTTGGCAGGAGCACTGAAGCTTTCTTT.

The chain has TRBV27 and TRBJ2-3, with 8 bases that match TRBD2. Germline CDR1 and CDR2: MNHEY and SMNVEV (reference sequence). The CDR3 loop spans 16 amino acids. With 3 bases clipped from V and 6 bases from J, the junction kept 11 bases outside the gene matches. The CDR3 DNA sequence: TGTGCCAGCAGTTTGGGCGGGGGGCCCCTTAGGGATACGCAGTATTTT. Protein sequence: CASSLGGGPLRDTQYF.

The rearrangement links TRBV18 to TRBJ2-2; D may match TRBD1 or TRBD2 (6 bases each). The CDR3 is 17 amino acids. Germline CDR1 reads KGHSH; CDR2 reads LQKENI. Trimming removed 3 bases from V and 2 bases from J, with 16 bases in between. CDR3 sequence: CASSPKGRTDNTGELFF. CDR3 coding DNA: TGTGCCAGCTCACCGAAGGGGAGGACAGATAACACCGGGGAGCTGTTTTTT.

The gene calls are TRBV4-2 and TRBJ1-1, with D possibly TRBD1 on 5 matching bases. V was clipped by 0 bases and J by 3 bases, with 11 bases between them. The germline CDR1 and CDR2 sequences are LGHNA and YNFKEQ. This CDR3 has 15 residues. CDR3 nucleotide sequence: TGTGCCAGCAGCCAAGACTCAGGGAGGGACACTGAAGCTTTCTTT. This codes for CASSQDSGRDTEAFF.

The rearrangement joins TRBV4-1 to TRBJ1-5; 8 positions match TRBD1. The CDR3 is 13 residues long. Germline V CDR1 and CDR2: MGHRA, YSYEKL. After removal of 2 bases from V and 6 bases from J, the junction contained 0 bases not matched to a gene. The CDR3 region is CASSQTGGQPQHF. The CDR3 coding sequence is TGCGCCAGCAGCCAAACAGGGGGTCAGCCCCAGCATTTT.